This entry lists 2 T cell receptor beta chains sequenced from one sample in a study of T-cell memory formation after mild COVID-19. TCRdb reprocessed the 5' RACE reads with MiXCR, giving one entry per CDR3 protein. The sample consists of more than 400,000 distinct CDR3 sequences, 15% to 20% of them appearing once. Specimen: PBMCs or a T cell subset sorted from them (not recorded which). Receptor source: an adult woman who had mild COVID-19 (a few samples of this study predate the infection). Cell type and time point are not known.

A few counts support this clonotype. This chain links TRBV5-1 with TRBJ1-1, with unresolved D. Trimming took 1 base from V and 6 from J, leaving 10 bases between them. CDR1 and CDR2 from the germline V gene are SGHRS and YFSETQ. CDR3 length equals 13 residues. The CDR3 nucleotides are TGCGCCAGCAGCTTGTGGCCAGTCGCTGAAGCTTTCTTT. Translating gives CASSLWPVAEAFF.

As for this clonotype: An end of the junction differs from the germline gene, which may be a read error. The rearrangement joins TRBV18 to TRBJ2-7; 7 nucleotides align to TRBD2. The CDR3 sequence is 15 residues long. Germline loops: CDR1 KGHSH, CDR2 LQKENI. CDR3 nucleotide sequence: TGTGCCAGCTCACCCGGGGGGAGCGCCTCCTTCGAGCAGTACTTC. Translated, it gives CASSPGGSASFEQYF. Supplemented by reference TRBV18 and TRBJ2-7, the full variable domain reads NAGVMQNPRHLVRRRGQEARLRCSPMKGHSHVYWYRQLPEEGLKFMVYLQKENIIDESGMPKERFSAEFPKEGPSILRIQQVVRGDSAAYFCASSPGGSASFEQYFGPGTRLTVT.